The 28 T cell receptor beta chains in this list originate from one sample, sequenced in a study of T cell changes during pregnancy in multiple sclerosis. TCRdb keeps only in-frame clones here, not all; method: immunoSEQ multiplex PCR. The repertoire consists of 43,000 or so clones, with about 90% occurring once and the leading ten covering around 2%. The sequencing here drew on peripheral blood, taken in the first trimester of pregnancy. Source of these receptors: a female donor with multiple sclerosis, enrolled in a pregnancy study.

The table lists this clone with a count of one. The chain is built from TRBV6-5 and TRBJ1-6, with unresolved D. Deletions cut 3 bases from V and 8 bases from J, with 5 bases between. The CDR3 spans 12 residues. Germline values: CDR1 MNHEY, CDR2 SVGAGI. CDR3 residues: CASSYEDSPLHF. CDR3 nucleotide sequence: TGTGCCAGCAGTTATGAGGATTCACCCCTCCACTTT.

This rearrangement joins TRBV5-1 to TRBJ2-1; TRBD2 agrees at 11 bases. The CDR3 runs 17 residues. Germline trimming cut 0 bases from V and 0 bases from J; bases unmatched to any gene: 2. Per the germline V gene, CDR1 is SGHRS and CDR2 is YFSETQ. The CDR3 bases are TGCGCCAGCAGCTTGGTTAGCGGGGGGGCCTCCTACAATGAGCAGTTCTTC. As protein: CASSLVSGGASYNEQFF.

CDR3 region: CASSTSGTYVLRDEQYF. The CDR3 DNA follows: TGCGCCAGCAGTACGTCCGGGACTTACGTTTTGCGGGACGAGCAGTACTTC. The chain combines TRBV4-3 with TRBJ2-7; D is perhaps TRBD2 (6 bases). Trimming left V 6 bases short and J 5 bases short, with 26 bases between. The CDR3 length is 17 residues. Germline V gives CDR1 LGHNA, CDR2 YSLEER.

By sample share, this clone is medium-sized. The CDR3 DNA reads TGTGCCAGCAGCCAAAGGCAGGGGCCTGACATTCAGTACTTC. Encoded protein: CASSQRQGPDIQYF. V and J are TRBV9 and TRBJ2-4, with D maybe TRBD1 (6 bases). Per germline, CDR1 SGDLS and CDR2 YYNGEE. The CDR3 consists of 14 residues. The germline V and J ends were trimmed by 4 bases and 8 bases, with 16 bases remaining between them.

This clone was detected only once. J is TRBJ2-7 and V is TRBV5-6, with D perhaps matching TRBD1 (6 bases). The length of the CDR3 is 13 residues. Between the trimmed V and J ends, which lost 4 bases and 5 bases, there was a span of 13 bases. CDR1 SGHDT and CDR2 YYEEEE come from the germline V gene. DNA of the CDR3: TGTGCCAGCAGCGGTTACAGGGTCCACGAGCAGTACTTC. It yields the protein CASSGYRVHEQYF.

The chain combines TRBV10-2 with TRBJ1-4; 12 positions match TRBD1. The J segment lost 8 bases and the V segment lost 2 bases, leaving 3 bases of the junction unmatched. Germline values: CDR1 WSHSY, CDR2 SAAADI. CDR3 length equals 15 residues. The CDR3 DNA reads TGCGCCAGCAGTGAGGGGACAGGGGGCTGGGAAAAACTGTTTTTT. Encoded protein: CASSEGTGGWEKLFF.

This rearrangement joins TRBV19 to TRBJ1-2; a possible D gene is TRBD1 (6 bases). CDR1 and CDR2 (germline): LNHDA, SQIVND (reference sequence). CDR3 size: 12 residues. Trimming removed 8 bases at V and 3 bases at J, with 10 bases between. CDR3 loop: CASSAGDYGYTF. In DNA, the CDR3 is TGTGCCAGTTCTGCAGGGGACTATGGCTACACCTTC. The variable domain in full, completed from reference TRBV19 and TRBJ1-2, reads DGGITQSPKYLFRKEGQNVTLSCEQNLNHDAMYWYRQDPGQGLRLIYYSQIVNDFQKGDIAEGYSVSREKKESFPLTVTSAQKNPTAFYLCASSAGDYGYTFGSGTRLTVV.

V and J are TRBV7-2 and TRBJ2-6; D is unresolved. CDR1 SGHTA and CDR2 FQGNSA come from the germline V gene. V was shortened by 1 base and J by 0 bases, with 7 bases between the two germline ends. CDR3 size: 16 residues. The CDR3 DNA reads as TGTGCCAGCAGCTTAGTATCCTCCTCTGGGGCCAACGTCCTGACTTTC. Translated: CASSLVSSSGANVLTF.

This clone was seen a single time. This rearrangement joins TRBV7-3 to TRBJ1-2; D is unresolved. Germline V gene sequence: CDR1 SGHTA, CDR2 FQGTGA. V lost 5 bases and J lost 2, with 9 bases in between. The CDR3 has 13 residues. The CDR3 region has the DNA TGTGCCAGCAGCGAAGCGGGGAACTATGGCTACACCTTC. It encodes CASSEAGNYGYTF.

This clone was observed a single time. The gene calls are TRBV11-2 and TRBJ1-1; possible D gene TRBD1, 5 bases. Germline V gene sequence: CDR1 SGHAT, CDR2 FQNNGV. V lost 5 bases, J lost 5 bases, and 18 bases lay in between. The CDR3 spans 15 residues. Here the CDR3 DNA reads TGTGCCAGCAGCCTACAGACAGTCAATCCGACTGAAGCTTTCTTT. Amino acid sequence: CASSLQTVNPTEAFF.

The chain is built from TRBV2 and TRBJ1-2, with 9 bases lining up with TRBD1. The CDR3 is 14 amino acids. The trim removed 7 bases at V and 5 bases at J, leaving 8 bases unmatched. Per the germline V gene, CDR1 is SNHLY and CDR2 is FYNNEI. CDR3 amino acids: CASTAQGARYGYTF. The DNA of the CDR3 is TGTGCCAGCACCGCACAGGGGGCGCGGTATGGCTACACCTTC.

By share, this clone ranks as medium-sized. This rearrangement joins TRBV5-4 to TRBJ1-6; D is ambiguous. Trimming stripped 2 bases from V and 8 bases from J, with 8 bases between. This CDR3 is built from 13 residues. CDR1 is SGHNT and CDR2 is YYREEE in the germline V gene (reference sequence). CDR3 in amino acids: CASSFRRDSPLHF. DNA for the CDR3: TGTGCCAGCAGCTTTAGGAGGGATTCACCCCTCCACTTT.

V is TRBV19 and J is TRBJ2-7; 8 bases map to TRBD2. Per germline, CDR1 LNHDA and CDR2 SQIVND (reference sequence). Losses at the gene ends were 3 bases for V and 2 bases for J; bases not matched to a gene: 6. The CDR3 runs to 15 residues. The CDR3, as DNA: TGTGCCAGTAGTATTGGCGGGGGGTCCCCCTACGAGCAGTACTTC. It yields the protein CASSIGGGSPYEQYF.

The V and J genes are TRBV5-1 and TRBJ2-2, with a possible D match to TRBD1 (5 bases). This CDR3 contains 17 residues. Trimming removed 4 bases at V and 0 bases at J, with 16 bases between. Germline values: CDR1 SGHRS, CDR2 YFSETQ. CDR3 DNA: TGCGCCAGCAGCCCTCGAGACAGCTACGCGAACACCGGGGAGCTGTTTTTT. It encodes CASSPRDSYANTGELFF.

The rearrangement links TRBV5-6 to TRBJ2-7; possibly TRBD1 for D (7 bases). This CDR3 is built from 18 residues. Germline CDR1 reads SGHDT; CDR2 reads YYEEEE. V was cut by 1 base and J by 4 bases, with 24 bases left in between. CDR3 region: CASSLSGDMSRDSYEQYF. CDR3 DNA sequence: TGTGCCAGCAGCTTGTCGGGGGACATGTCCCGGGACAGTTACGAGCAGTACTTC.

The table lists this clone with a count of one. The CDR3 loop reads CASSLYRATEAFF. The CDR3 nucleotides are TGTGCCAGCAGTTTATACAGGGCTACTGAAGCTTTCTTT. The rearrangement joins TRBV28 to TRBJ1-1; D may be TRBD1 (6 bases). The germline V gene has CDR1 MDHEN and CDR2 SYDVKM. V lost 1 base to trimming and J lost 5 bases, with 8 bases between them. The CDR3 covers 13 residues.

The chain uses TRBV28 and TRBJ1-2; no clear D. This CDR3 has 13 amino acids. The germline CDR1 and CDR2 sequences are MDHEN and SYDVKM. Trimming took 5 bases from V and 6 from J, leaving 13 bases between them. The CDR3 nucleotides read TGTGCCAGCAGTCCCGGGTTCCGGAATGGCTACACCTTC. It translates to CASSPGFRNGYTF.

The rearrangement uses TRBV6-1 and TRBJ1-2, with a tentative D call TRBD1 (5 bases). V gave up 3 bases and J gave up 3 bases, with 11 bases separating them. Per the germline V gene, CDR1 is MNHNS and CDR2 is SASEGT. The CDR3 is made up of 14 amino acids. CDR3 coding DNA: TGTGCCAGCAGTGATCCAGGGTGGGACTATGGCTACACCTTC. It yields the protein CASSDPGWDYGYTF.

The rearrangement joins TRBV19 to TRBJ2-5, with D perhaps TRBD2 (7 bases). The CDR3 is 16 residues long. Germline assignment: CDR1 LNHDA and CDR2 SQIVND (reference sequence). The germline V and J ends were trimmed by 2 bases and 4 bases, with 17 bases remaining between them. The CDR3 nucleotides are TGTGCCAGTAGTATAAACTGGGAGGGGGGCCGAGAGACCCAGTACTTC. This translates into CASSINWEGGRETQYF. Drawing the rest from reference TRBV19 and TRBJ2-5, the complete variable domain is DGGITQSPKYLFRKEGQNVTLSCEQNLNHDAMYWYRQDPGQGLRLIYYSQIVNDFQKGDIAEGYSVSREKKESFPLTVTSAQKNPTAFYLCASSINWEGGRETQYFGPGTRLLVL.

The V call is TRBV7-2, the J call TRBJ1-2; TRBD1 agrees at 10 bases. The CDR3 has 15 amino acids. V shed 2 bases and J 8 bases; nucleotides not matched to a gene: 8. Germline V CDR1 and CDR2: SGHTA, FQGNSA. The CDR3 bases are TGTGCCAGCAGCTTAATGTGGACAGGGGGTTTCGGCTACACCTTC. The encoded protein is CASSLMWTGGFGYTF. Full variable domain (missing parts from reference TRBV7-2 and TRBJ1-2): GAGVSQSPSNKVTEKGKDVELRCDPISGHTALYWYRQSLGQGLEFLIYFQGNSAPDKSGLPSDRFSAERTGGSVSTLTIQRTQQEDSAVYLCASSLMWTGGFGYTFGSGTRLTVV.

In nucleotides, the CDR3 is TGCGCCAGCAGCCCCACTAGCGGGGGGGGTTACAATGAGCAGTTCTTC. Protein product: CASSPTSGGGYNEQFF. This chain connects TRBV5-1 to TRBJ2-1; 13 nucleotides match TRBD2. The CDR3 runs 16 residues. V was pared by 4 bases and J by 4 bases, with 5 bases of the junction left unmatched. CDR1 SGHRS and CDR2 YFSETQ come from the germline V gene. The whole variable domain, filled in from reference TRBV5-1 and TRBJ2-1, reads KAGVTQTPRYLIKTRGQQVTLSCSPISGHRSVSWYQQTPGQGLQFLFEYFSETQRNKGNFPGRFSGRQFSNSRSEMNVSTLELGDSALYLCASSPTSGGGYNEQFFGPGTRLTVL.

The rearrangement joins TRBV6-5 to TRBJ1-2; weak D call: TRBD1 (6 bases). Germline V gene lookup returns CDR1 MNHEY and CDR2 SVGAGI. Trimming took 0 bases from V and 0 from J, leaving 8 bases between them. CDR3 length: 15 residues. The CDR3 DNA sequence: TGTGCCAGCAGTTACTCGAACAGGGCTAACTATGGCTACACCTTC. This translates into CASSYSNRANYGYTF.

This chain links TRBV5-1 with TRBJ1-3; weak D call: TRBD1 (6 bases). The CDR3 is 14 amino acids. V was pared by 4 bases and J by 2 bases, with 10 bases between. Germline V gene sequence: CDR1 SGHRS, CDR2 YFSETQ. CDR3 bases: TGCGCCAGCAGCATAACAGGGACTGGAAACACCATATATTTT. Protein product: CASSITGTGNTIYF.

The rearrangement joins TRBV7-9 to TRBJ1-5; TRBD1 might be the D (6 bases). Trimming cost V 2 bases and J 4 bases, with 6 bases left between them. Germline CDR1 and CDR2: SEHNR and FQNEAQ (reference sequence). This CDR3 is built from 13 residues. Written as DNA, the CDR3 is TGTGCCAGCAGCTTAACAGGGAATCAGCCCCAGCATTTT. Translating gives CASSLTGNQPQHF.

V and J are TRBV10-3 and TRBJ2-1; 8 bases map to TRBD1. The CDR3 loop spans 12 amino acids. V lost 8 bases, J lost 7 bases, and 4 bases stayed unmatched. The germline gives CDR1 ENHRY, CDR2 SYGVKD. The DNA of the CDR3 is TGTGCCATCCTGACAGGGGATAATGAGCAGTTCTTC. Translated, it gives CAILTGDNEQFF.

The V call is TRBV6-6, the J call TRBJ2-5; 10 bases map to TRBD1. The V gene's germline CDR1 is MNHNY and CDR2 SVGAGI (reference sequence). The CDR3 totals 15 residues. V lost 5 bases to trimming and J lost 3 bases; unmatched junction nucleotides: 6. CDR3 in amino acids: CASSGQDRGEETQYF. For the CDR3, the DNA is TGTGCCAGCAGTGGCCAGGACAGGGGGGAAGAGACCCAGTACTTC.

The chain has TRBV6-6 and TRBJ1-3; D is undetermined. The germline V gene encodes CDR1 MNHNY and CDR2 SVGAGI (reference sequence). This CDR3 has 14 residues. Trimming took off 7 bases at V and 4 bases at J, with 14 bases between the two ends. The DNA of the CDR3 is TGTGCCAGCACCGATCGGGATTACGGAAACACCATATATTTT. Protein product: CASTDRDYGNTIYF.

V is TRBV5-6 and J is TRBJ2-5; perhaps TRBD1 as D (5 bases). Germline-derived CDR1 and CDR2 are SGHDT and YYEEEE. The CDR3 consists of 17 residues. V lost 2 bases to trimming and J lost 1 base, with 18 bases between them. The CDR3 DNA sequence: TGTGCCAGCAGCTTCATTCGAGGCCGACAGACCCAAGAGACCCAGTACTTC. Its protein product is CASSFIRGRQTQETQYF. Drawing the rest from reference TRBV5-6 and TRBJ2-5, the complete variable domain is DAGVTQSPTHLIKTRGQQVTLRCSPKSGHDTVSWYQQALGQGPQFIFQYYEEEERQRGNFPDRFSGHQFPNYSSELNVNALLLGDSALYLCASSFIRGRQTQETQYFGPGTRLLVL.